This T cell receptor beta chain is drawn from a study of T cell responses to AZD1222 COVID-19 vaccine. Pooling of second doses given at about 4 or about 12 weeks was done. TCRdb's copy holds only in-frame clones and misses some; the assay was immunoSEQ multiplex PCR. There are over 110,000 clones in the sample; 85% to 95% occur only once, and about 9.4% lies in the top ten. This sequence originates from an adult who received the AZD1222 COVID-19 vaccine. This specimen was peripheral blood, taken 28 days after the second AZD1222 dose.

CDR3 amino acids: CASSEPKSPLHF. For the CDR3, the DNA is TGTGCCAGCAGTGAACCAAAGTCACCCCTCCACTTT. The chain has TRBV6-1 and TRBJ1-6; no clear D gene. V was pared by 2 bases and J by 10 bases, with 6 bases between. Germline V lookup: CDR1 MNHNS, CDR2 SASEGT. The CDR3 contains 12 residues.